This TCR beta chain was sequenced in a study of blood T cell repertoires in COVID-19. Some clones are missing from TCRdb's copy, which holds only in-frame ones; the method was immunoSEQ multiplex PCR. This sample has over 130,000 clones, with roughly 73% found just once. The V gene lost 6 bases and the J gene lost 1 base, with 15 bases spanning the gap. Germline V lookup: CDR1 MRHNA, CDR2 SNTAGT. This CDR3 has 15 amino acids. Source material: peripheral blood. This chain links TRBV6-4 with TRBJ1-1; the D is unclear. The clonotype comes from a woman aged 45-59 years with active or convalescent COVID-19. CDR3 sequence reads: CASSTPPGSNTEAFF. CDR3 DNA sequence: TGTGCCAGCAGCACACCACCGGGGTCGAACACTGAAGCTTTCTTT.